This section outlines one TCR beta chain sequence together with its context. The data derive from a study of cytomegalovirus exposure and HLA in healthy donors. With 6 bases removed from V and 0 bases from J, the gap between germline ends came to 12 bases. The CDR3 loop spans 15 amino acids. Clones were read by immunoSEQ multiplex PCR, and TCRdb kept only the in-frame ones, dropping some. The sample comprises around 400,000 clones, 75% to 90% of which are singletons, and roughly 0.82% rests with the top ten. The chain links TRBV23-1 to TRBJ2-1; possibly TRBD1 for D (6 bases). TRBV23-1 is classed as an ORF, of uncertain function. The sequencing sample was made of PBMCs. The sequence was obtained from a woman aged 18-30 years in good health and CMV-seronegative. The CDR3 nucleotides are TGCGCCAGCAGACCGGTAGGGGGCTCCTACAATGAGCAGTTCTTC. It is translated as CASRPVGGSYNEQFF.